The T cell receptor beta chain described here comes from a study of cytomegalovirus exposure and HLA in healthy donors. Some clones are missing from TCRdb's copy, which holds only in-frame ones; the method was immunoSEQ multiplex PCR. The data contain 200,000 to 250,000 clones, around four fifths of them seen just once; the ten biggest clones take up about an eighth. The validation cohort, a group of over a hundred subjects, included the donors and was separate from the approximately 650-subject first cohort. After removal of 4 bases from V and 9 bases from J, the junction contained 6 bases not matched to a gene. CDR3 length: 12 amino acids. Germline CDR1 and CDR2: MNHEY and SMNVEV (reference sequence).

This TCR was recovered from a woman aged 25 to 39 in good health and CMV-seropositive. Sequencing used PBMCs. This chain links TRBV27 with TRBJ2-7; 7 bases line up with TRBD2. The CDR3 DNA reads as TGTGCCAGCAGTTCTACTAGCGACAGGCAGTACTTC. Its translation: CASSSTSDRQYF.